Sequencing of this T cell receptor beta chain was carried out in a study of T cell responses to AZD1222 COVID-19 vaccine. The CDR3 is made up of 16 amino acids. CDR1 MNHEY and CDR2 SMNVEV come from the germline V gene (reference sequence). The V gene end was trimmed by 8 bases and the J gene end by 5 bases; junction bases not matched to a gene: 15. For this clone: Its target is not known.

General study results and limits: Spike-specific TCR breadth and depth both grew after two AZD1222 doses. The reported proportion of spike-specific TCRs targeting unmutated variant regions was nearly half. The donor group comprised mostly white British people and more females; the analysis possibly underestimated clonal diversity. The number of AZD1222 recipients seropositive at baseline was only five to seven.

Sequencing was performed with immunoSEQ multiplex PCR; in TCRdb, only in-frame clones are kept and a portion is missing. The sample shows 98,000 or so clones, approximately 86% of them seen only once. The chain recombines TRBV27 with TRBJ2-3; 8 bases line up with TRBD1. The sequencing here drew on peripheral blood, taken 28 days after the second dose of the MenACWY control vaccine. This TCR was recovered from an adult who received the MenACWY meningococcal vaccine as a control. CDR3 in DNA: TGTGCCAGCCAGGGGGCGCCCCCTTTCGGCGGAGATACGCAGTATTTT. Translation: CASQGAPPFGGDTQYF.